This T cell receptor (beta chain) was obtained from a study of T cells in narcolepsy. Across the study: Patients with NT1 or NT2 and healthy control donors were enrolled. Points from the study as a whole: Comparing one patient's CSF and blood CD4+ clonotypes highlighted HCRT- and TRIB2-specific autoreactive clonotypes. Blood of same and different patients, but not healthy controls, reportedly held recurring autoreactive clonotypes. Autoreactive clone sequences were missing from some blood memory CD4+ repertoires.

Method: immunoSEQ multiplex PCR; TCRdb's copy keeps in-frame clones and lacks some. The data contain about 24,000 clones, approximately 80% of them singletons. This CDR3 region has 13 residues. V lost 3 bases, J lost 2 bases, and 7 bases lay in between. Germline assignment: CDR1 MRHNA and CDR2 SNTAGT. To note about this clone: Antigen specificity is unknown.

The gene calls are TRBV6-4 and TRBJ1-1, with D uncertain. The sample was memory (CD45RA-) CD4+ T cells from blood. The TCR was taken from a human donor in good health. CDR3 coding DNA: TGTGCCAGCAGTGAAGACCTAAACACTGAAGCTTTCTTT. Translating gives CASSEDLNTEAFF.